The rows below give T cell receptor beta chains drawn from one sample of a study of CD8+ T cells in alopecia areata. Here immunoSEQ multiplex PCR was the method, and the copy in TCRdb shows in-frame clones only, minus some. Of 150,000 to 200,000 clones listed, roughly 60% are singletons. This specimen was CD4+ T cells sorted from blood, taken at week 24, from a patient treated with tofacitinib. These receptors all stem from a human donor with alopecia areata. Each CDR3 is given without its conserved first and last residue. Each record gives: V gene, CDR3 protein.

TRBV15,ATRGTGGYGYT
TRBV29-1,SVVGQAAYEQY
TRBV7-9,ASSSQGNTQY
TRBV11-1,ASSLPPNTEAF
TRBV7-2,ASSSPGLAGGRKNIQY
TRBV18,ASSPGTGETEAF
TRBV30,AWSSFVGASYGYT
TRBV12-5,ASGTGTGRSEAF
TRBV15,ATTAMGYGGTGELF
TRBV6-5,ASKGLTDTQY
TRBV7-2,ASSLSRRGGSYNEQF
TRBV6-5,ASRGGVLSGEQY
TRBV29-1,SGLGTPFPEAF
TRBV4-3,ASTKLSGSGANVLT
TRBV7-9,ASSHRQGGGYT
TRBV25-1,ASSTRTGINGYT
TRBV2,ASSPGTGGSAGEKLF
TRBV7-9,ASSPRTGNYGYT
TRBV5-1,ASSFTSGGSSYNEQF
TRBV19,ASRYAGTGELF
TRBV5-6,ASSLPPYQETQY
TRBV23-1,ASSHGRGANQPQH
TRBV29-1,SVARLFQETQY
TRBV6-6,ASGQGVIAF
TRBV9,ATSVAASGPPLLDEQY
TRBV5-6,ASSLGTMTVTGELF
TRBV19,ASSIRTGNEKLF
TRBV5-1,ASRLMEGEQF
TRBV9,ASSVDRGGTDTQY
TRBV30,AWTRGRSYNEQF
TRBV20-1,SARDLETQY
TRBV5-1,ASSFYRGSYTDTQY
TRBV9,ASSVADWGETQY
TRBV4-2,ASRLNLGTSGDEQY
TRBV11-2,ASSLFQDQPQH
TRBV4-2,ASSQGPNTGELF
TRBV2,ASSAPGQAPYQPQH
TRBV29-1,SVDGAYEQY
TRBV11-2,ASSPQLPGGSPLH
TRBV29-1,SVEDLSGGNLY
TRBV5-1,ASSHAQALKGTDTQY
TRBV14,ASSQVRLTGELF
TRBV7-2,ASSPGQNNSPLH
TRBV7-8,ASSLGQGYEKLF
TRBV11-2,ASSSQETTGELF